The present T cell receptor (beta chain) was sequenced within a study of T cell responses to AZD1222 COVID-19 vaccine. The CDR3 is 17 amino acids. Germline V lookup: CDR1 LNHNV, CDR2 YYDKDF (reference sequence). The J segment lost 1 base and the V segment lost 0 bases, leaving 7 bases of the junction unmatched. The data were produced by immunoSEQ multiplex PCR, yet TCRdb's version contains in-frame clones alone and is incomplete. The data contain some 99,000 clones, roughly 90% of them singletons. The rearrangement uses TRBV15 and TRBJ1-1, with 8 positions matching TRBD1. The clonotype comes from an adult in good health. The sequences come from peripheral blood, collected on day 0 of AZD1222 vaccination. Here the CDR3 reads CATSRELTGAPNTEAFF. CDR3 nucleotides: TGTGCCACCAGCAGAGAGTTGACAGGGGCACCGAACACTGAAGCTTTCTTT. Full variable domain (rest looked up from reference TRBV15 and TRBJ1-1): DAMVIQNPRYQVTQFGKPVTLSCSQTLNHNVMYWYQQKSSQAPKLLFHYYDKDFNNEADTPDNFQSRRPNTSFCFLDIRSPGLGDTAMYLCATSRELTGAPNTEAFFGQGTRLTVV.